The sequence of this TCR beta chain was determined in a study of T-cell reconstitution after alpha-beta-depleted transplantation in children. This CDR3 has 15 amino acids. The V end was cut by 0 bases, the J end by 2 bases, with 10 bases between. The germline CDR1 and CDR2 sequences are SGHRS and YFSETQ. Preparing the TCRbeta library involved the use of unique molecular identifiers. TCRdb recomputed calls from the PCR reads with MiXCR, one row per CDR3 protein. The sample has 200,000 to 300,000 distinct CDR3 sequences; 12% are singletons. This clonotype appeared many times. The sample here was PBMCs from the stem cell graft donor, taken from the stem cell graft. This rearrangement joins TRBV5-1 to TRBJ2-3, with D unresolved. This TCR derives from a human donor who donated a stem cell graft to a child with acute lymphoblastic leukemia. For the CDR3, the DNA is TGCGCCAGCAGCTTGGATCTCGGAGACACAGATACGCAGTATTTT. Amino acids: CASSLDLGDTDTQYF.